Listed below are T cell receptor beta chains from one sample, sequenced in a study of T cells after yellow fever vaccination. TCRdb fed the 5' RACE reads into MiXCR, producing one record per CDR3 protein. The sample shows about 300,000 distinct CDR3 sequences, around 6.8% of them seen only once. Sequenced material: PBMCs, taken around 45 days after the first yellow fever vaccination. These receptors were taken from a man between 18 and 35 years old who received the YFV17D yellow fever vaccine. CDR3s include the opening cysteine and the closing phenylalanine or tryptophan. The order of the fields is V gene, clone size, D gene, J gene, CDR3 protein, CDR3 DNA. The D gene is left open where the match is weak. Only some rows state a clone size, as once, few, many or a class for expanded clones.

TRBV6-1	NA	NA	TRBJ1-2	CASRQGLRGIHGYTF	TGTGCCAGCAGACAAGGACTCAGGGGTATTCATGGCTACACCTTC
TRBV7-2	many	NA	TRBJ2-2	CASVFRQQNTGELFF	TGTGCCAGCGTATTTCGACAGCAGAACACCGGGGAGCTGTTTTTT
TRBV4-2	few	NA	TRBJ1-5	CASSQVWRLSNQPQHF	TGTGCCAGCAGCCAAGTGTGGAGACTTAGCAATCAGCCCCAGCATTTT
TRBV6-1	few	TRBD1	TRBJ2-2	CASSRTGGSGELFF	TGTGCCAGCAGTAGGACAGGGGGCAGCGGGGAGCTGTTTTTT
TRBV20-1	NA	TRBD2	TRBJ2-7	CSASSLAGSSYEQYF	TGCAGTGCTAGTAGCCTAGCGGGCAGCTCCTACGAGCAGTACTTC
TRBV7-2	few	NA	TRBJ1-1	CASSLQPIKGTEAFF	TGTGCCAGCAGCTTACAGCCAATCAAAGGGACTGAAGCTTTCTTT
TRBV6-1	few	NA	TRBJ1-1	CASSAGAAVPGGTEAFF	TGTGCCAGCAGCGCGGGGGCGGCCGTCCCGGGTGGCACTGAAGCTTTCTTT
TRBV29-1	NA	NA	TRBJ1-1	CSVRLWAQNEAFF	TGCAGCGTGAGATTGTGGGCCCAGAATGAAGCTTTCTTT
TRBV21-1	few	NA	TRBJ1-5	CASSKVRDKNQPQHF	TGTGCCAGCAGCAAAGTCAGGGACAAAAATCAGCCCCAGCATTTT
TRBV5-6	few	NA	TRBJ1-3	CASSLSRAGNTIYF	TGTGCCAGCAGCTTGTCCAGGGCTGGAAACACCATATATTTT
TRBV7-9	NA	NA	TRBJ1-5	CASSSRDVGFSNQPQHF	TGTGCCAGCAGCTCCCGGGACGTTGGGTTCTCTAATCAGCCCCAGCATTTT
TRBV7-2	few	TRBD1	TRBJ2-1	CASSPRRGQINNEQFF	TGTGCCAGCAGCCCCCGACGGGGACAGATAAACAATGAGCAGTTCTTC
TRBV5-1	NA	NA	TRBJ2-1	CASSMDSYNEQFF	TGCGCCAGCAGCATGGACAGCTACAATGAGCAGTTCTTC
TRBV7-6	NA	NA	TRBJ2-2	CASSLEASANTGELFF	TGTGCCAGCAGCTTAGAGGCTTCCGCGAACACCGGGGAGCTGTTTTTT
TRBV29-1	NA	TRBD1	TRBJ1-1	CSVWKDRGAFF	TGCAGCGTTTGGAAGGACAGGGGTGCTTTCTTT
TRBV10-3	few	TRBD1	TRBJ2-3	CAIRTGQGAHGTDTQYF	TGTGCCATCAGAACGGGACAGGGGGCGCATGGCACAGATACGCAGTATTTT
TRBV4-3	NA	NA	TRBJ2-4	CASSQAFGNLAKNIQYF	TGCGCCAGCAGCCAAGCATTCGGCAACCTAGCCAAAAACATTCAGTACTTC
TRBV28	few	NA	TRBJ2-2	CASSYRAAGELFF	TGTGCCAGCAGTTACCGGGCTGCCGGGGAGCTGTTTTTT
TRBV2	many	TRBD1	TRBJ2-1	CASRQGSSYNEQFF	TGTGCCAGCAGACAGGGGAGTAGCTACAATGAGCAGTTCTTC
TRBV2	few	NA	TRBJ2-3	CASSEVGGPGDTQYF	TGTGCCAGCAGTGAAGTGGGGGGGCCCGGAGATACGCAGTATTTT
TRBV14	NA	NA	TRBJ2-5	CASSQGLGETQYF	TGTGCCAGCAGCCAAGGTCTCGGGGAGACCCAGTACTTC
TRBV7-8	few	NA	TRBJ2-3	CASSLGPLTDTQYF	TGTGCCAGCAGCTTAGGCCCCCTCACAGATACGCAGTATTTT
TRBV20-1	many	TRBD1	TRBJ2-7	CSARSEGQVSYEQYF	TGCAGTGCTAGAAGTGAGGGACAGGTCTCCTACGAGCAGTACTTC
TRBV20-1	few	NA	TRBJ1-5	CSARDGVSPQHF	TGCAGTGCTAGAGATGGCGTCAGCCCCCAGCATTTT
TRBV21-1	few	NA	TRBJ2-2	CASSKVPHLGGANTGELFF	TGTGCCAGCAGCAAAGTTCCCCATTTAGGGGGGGCGAACACCGGGGAGCTGTTTTTT
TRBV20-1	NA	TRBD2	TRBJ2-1	CSAFSGDYLNEQFF	TGCAGTGCTTTTAGCGGGGACTACCTCAATGAGCAGTTCTTC
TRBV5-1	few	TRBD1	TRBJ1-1	CASSGPGTANTEAFF	TGCGCCAGCAGCGGGCCTGGGACAGCGAACACTGAAGCTTTCTTT
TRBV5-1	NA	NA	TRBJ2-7	CASSWDPSPNEQYF	TGCGCCAGCAGCTGGGACCCGTCCCCTAACGAGCAGTACTTC
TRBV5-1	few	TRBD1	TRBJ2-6	CASSLGTGPGANVLTF	TGCGCCAGCAGCTTGGGGACAGGGCCAGGGGCCAACGTCCTGACTTTC
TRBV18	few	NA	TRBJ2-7	CASSPAHRYEQYF	TGTGCCAGCTCACCAGCGCACAGATACGAGCAGTACTTC
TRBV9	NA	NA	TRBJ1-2	CASSVAPGSLGYTF	TGTGCCAGCAGCGTAGCCCCCGGGTCTCTAGGCTACACCTTC
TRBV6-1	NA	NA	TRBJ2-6	CASNPGRSGANVLTF	TGTGCCAGCAACCCGGGGCGGTCTGGGGCCAACGTCCTGACTTTC
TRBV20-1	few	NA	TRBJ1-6	CSARVRGQASPLHF	TGCAGTGCTAGAGTTAGAGGGCAAGCATCACCCCTCCACTTT
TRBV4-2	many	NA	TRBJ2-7	CASSQEFLGYEQYF	TGTGCCAGCAGCCAAGAATTTTTAGGCTACGAGCAGTACTTC
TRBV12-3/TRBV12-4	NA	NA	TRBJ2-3	CASRSTELGTQYF	TGTGCCAGCAGGTCAACGGAACTTGGAACGCAGTATTTT
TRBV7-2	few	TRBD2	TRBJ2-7	CASSRGGTSGTYEQYF	TGTGCCAGCAGCCGCGGCGGGACTAGTGGAACCTACGAGCAGTACTTC
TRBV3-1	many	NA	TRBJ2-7	CASSQYKLGAHEQYF	TGTGCCAGCAGCCAATACAAACTAGGGGCCCACGAGCAGTACTTC
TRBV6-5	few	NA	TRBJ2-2	CASSYSIIPGELFF	TGTGCCAGCAGTTACTCGATTATACCCGGGGAGCTGTTTTTT
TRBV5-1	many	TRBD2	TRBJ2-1	CASRPPAGGGVEQFF	TGCGCCAGCAGACCCCCCGCGGGGGGGGGCGTTGAGCAGTTCTTC
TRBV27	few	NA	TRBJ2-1	CASSLEAGSSYNEQFF	TGTGCCAGCAGTTTAGAAGCCGGAAGCTCCTACAATGAGCAGTTCTTC
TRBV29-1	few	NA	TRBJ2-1	CSGWLGSEFF	TGCAGCGGGTGGTTGGGGTCTGAGTTCTTC